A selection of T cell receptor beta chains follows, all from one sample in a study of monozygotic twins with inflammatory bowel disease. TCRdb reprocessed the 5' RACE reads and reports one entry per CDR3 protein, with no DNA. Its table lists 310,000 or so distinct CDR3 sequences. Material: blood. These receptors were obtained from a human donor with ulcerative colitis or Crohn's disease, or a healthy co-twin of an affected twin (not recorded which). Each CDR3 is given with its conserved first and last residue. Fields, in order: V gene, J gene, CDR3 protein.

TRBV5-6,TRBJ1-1,CASSLWGAEAFF
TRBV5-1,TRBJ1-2,CASRKAGSYGYTF
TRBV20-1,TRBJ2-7,CSARVTSGGTYEQYF
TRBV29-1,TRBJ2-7,CSVEDRAGGSYEQYF
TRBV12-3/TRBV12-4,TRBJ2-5,CATSVAGLETQYF
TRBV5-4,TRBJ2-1,CASSLTSGANNEQFF
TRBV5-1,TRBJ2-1,CASSPYGVSSYNEQFF
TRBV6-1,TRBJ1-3,CASSENWNTIYF
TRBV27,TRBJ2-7,CASSLQLYYEQYF
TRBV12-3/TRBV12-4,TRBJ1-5,CASPNPAGDCSNQPQHF
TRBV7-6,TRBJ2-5,CASSLTETQYF
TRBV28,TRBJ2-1,CASSLIAGGENEQFF
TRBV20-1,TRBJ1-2,CSAKGTGSGANYGYTF
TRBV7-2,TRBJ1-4,CASSLVRNNEKLFF
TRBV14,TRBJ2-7,CASSQSGTGDYEQYF
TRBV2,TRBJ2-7,CASSSRGDEQYF
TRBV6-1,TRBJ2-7,CASILSPSLEQYF
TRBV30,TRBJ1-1,CAWGSVQLNTEAFF
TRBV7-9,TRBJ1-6,CASSPRGSSYNSPLHF
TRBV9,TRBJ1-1,CASSVETNTEAFF
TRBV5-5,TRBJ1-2,CASSWDRGHYGYTF
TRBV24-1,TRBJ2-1,CATSAAGTSGNNEQFF
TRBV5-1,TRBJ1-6,CASSLVGGDSPLHF
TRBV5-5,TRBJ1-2,CASSTTGGANYGYTF
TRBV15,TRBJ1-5,CATSRSPRGGQPQHF
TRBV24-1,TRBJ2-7,CATSDIGTGEQYF
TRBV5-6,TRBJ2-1,CASSLGGGRTENEQFF
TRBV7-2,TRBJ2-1,CASSLGETRHQFF
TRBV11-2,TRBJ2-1,CASSSGVVDEQFF
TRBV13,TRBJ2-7,CASSLGTSSYEQYF
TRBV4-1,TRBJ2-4,CASSQTIRGLSIQYF
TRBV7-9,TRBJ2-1,CASSRAGGYNEQFF
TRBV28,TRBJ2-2,CASTLSLANTGELFF
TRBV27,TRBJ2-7,CASSINAWTNEQYF
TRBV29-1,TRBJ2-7,CSVKGVGSYEQYF
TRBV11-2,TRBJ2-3,CASSYLEGWTGGSDTQYF
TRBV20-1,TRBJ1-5,CSAARDTSNQPQHF
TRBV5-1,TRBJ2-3,CASSLWGAEADTQYF
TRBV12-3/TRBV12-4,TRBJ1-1,CASSPAQTGRRAFF
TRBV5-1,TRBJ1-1,CASSLVSHAEAFF
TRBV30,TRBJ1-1,CAWRLRLPLNTEAFF
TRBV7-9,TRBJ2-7,CASSLGSGRLMYEQYF
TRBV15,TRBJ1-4,CATSKANEKLFF
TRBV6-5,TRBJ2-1,CASSYGGPINNEQFF
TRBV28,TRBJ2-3,CASSTGGRTDTQYF
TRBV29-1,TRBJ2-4,CSVVGQGQNIQYF
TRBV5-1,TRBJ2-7,CASSLGQESYEQYF
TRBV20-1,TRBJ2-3,CSAKDVTDTQYF
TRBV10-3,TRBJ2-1,CAISEEFRQFF
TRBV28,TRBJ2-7,CASSRGPSYEQYF
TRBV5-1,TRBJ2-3,CASSLAAPGSTDTQYF
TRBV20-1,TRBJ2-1,CSAASGRGNEQFF
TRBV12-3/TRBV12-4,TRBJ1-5,CASSLQGGDQPQHF
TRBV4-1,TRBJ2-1,CASSQDLRTGTPLYNEQFF
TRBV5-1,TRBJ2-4,CASSLGGRNIQYF
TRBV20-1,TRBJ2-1,CSAPPVPKSYNEQFF
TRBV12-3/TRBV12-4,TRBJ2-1,CASTPERRREQFF
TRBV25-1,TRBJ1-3,CASGDRGLGNTIYF
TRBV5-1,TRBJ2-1,CACYGGNEQFF